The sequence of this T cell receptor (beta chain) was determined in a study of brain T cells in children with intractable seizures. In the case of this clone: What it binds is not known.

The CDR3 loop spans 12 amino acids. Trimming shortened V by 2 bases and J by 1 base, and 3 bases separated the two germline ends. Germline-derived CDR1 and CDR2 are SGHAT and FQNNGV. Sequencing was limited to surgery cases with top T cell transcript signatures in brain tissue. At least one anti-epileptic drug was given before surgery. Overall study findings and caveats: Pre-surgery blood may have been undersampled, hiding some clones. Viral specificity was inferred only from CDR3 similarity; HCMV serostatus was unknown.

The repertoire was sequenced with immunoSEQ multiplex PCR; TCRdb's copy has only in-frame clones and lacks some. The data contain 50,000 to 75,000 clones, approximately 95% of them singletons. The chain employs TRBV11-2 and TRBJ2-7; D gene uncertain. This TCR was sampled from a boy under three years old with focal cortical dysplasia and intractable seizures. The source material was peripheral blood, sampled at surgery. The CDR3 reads CASSLQSYEQYF. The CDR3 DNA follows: TGTGCCAGCAGCTTACAGTCCTACGAGCAGTACTTC.